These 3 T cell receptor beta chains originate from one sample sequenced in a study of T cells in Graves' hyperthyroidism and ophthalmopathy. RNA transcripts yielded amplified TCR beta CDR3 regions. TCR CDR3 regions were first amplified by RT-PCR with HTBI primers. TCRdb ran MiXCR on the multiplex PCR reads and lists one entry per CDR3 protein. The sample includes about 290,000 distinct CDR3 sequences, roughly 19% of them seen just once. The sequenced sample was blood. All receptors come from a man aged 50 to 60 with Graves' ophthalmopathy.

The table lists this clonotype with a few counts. CDR3 in amino acids: CASSQVGLAGGEDTQYF. CDR3 in DNA: TGCGCCAGCAGCCAAGTAGGACTAGCGGGAGGAGAGGATACGCAGTATTTT. The V and J genes are TRBV4-1 and TRBJ2-3, with 14 bases aligning to TRBD2. The CDR3 spans 17 residues. Per the germline V gene, CDR1 is MGHRA and CDR2 is YSYEKL. V trimming: 1 base; J trimming: 6 bases; junction bases outside the gene matches: 6.

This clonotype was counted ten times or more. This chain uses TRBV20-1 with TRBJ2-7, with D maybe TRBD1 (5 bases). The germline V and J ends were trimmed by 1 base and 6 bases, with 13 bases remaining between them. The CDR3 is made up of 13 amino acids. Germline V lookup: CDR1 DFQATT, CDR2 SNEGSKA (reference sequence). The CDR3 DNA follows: TGCAGTGCTAGAGCTAACCAGGGTGGCGAGCAGTACTTC. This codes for CSARANQGGEQYF.

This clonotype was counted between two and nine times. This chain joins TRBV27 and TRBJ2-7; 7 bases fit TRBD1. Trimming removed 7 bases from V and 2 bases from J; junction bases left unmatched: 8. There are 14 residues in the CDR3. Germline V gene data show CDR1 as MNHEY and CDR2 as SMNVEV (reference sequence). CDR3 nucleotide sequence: TGTGCCAGCAAGGGCAGGGGGTCAGCCTACGAGCAGTACTTC. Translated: CASKGRGSAYEQYF.